The present TCR beta chain was sequenced within a study of OX40 agonist ivuxolimab in advanced cancers. The CDR3 is 16 residues long. Germline values: CDR1 SGHDT, CDR2 YYEEEE. With 4 bases clipped from V and 2 bases from J, the junction kept 10 bases outside the gene matches. Sequenced by immunoSEQ multiplex PCR; TCRdb stores in-frame clones only, minus some. The sample holds more than 25,000 clones, 80% to 95% seen once. The clonotype originates from an adult with an advanced solid tumor such as melanoma, head and neck, liver or kidney cancer. The chain carries TRBV5-6 and TRBJ2-3, with 7 bases aligning to TRBD1. Material: CD4+ or CD8+ T cells sorted from blood, obtained in a trial of the OX40 agonist ivuxolimab. The CDR3 DNA reads TGTGCCAGCAGCCTCCTGACAGGGAGCCTCACAGATACGCAGTATTTT. Encoded protein: CASSLLTGSLTDTQYF.